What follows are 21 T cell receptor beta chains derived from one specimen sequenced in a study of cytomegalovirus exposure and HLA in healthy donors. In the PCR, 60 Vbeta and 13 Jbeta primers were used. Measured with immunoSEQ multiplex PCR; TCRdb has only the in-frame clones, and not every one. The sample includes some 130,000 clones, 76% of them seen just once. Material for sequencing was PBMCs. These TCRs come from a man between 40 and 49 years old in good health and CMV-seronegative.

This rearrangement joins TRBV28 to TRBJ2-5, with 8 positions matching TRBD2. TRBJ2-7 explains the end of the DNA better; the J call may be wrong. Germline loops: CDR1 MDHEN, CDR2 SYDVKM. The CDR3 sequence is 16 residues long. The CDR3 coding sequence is TGTGCCAGCAGTTTGCAAGGACTAGCACCCTCCTACGAGCAGTACTTC. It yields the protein CASSLQGLAPSYEQYF.

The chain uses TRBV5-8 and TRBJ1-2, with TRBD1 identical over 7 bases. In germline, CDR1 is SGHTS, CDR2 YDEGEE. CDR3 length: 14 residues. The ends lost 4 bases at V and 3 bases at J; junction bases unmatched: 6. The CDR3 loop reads CASSRRDSYYGYTF. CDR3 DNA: TGTGCCAGCAGCCGTCGGGACAGCTACTATGGCTACACCTTC.

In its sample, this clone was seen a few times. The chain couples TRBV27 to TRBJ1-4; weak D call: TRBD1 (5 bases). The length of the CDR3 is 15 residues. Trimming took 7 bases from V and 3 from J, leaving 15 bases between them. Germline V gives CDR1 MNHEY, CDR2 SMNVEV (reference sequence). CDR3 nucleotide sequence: TGTGCCAGCAAACCCGGAGTGACAGCTAATGAAAAACTGTTTTTT. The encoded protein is CASKPGVTANEKLFF. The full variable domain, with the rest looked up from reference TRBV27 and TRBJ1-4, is EAQVTQNPRYLITVTGKKLTVTCSQNMNHEYMSWYRQDPGLGLRQIYYSMNVEVTDKGDVPEGYKVSRKEKRNFPLILESPSPNQTSLYFCASKPGVTANEKLFFGSGTQLSVL.

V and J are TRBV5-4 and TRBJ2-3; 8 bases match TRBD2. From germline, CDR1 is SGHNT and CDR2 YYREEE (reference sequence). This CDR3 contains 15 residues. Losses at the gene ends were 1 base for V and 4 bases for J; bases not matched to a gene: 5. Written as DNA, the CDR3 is TGTGCCAGCAGCTTGTTTGGTAGCGGGGCAGATACGCAGTATTTT. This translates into CASSLFGSGADTQYF.

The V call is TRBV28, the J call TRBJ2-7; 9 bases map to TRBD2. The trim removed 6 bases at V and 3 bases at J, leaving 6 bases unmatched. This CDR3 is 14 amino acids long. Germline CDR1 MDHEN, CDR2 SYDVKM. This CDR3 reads CASSPGLARYEQYF. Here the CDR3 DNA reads TGTGCCAGCAGCCCAGGACTAGCGCGCTACGAGCAGTACTTC. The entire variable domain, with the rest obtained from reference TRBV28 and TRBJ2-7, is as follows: DVKVTQSSRYLVKRTGEKVFLECVQDMDHENMFWYRQDPGLGLRLIYFSYDVKMKEKGDIPEGYSVSREKKERFSLILESASTNQTSMYLCASSPGLARYEQYFGPGTRLTVT.

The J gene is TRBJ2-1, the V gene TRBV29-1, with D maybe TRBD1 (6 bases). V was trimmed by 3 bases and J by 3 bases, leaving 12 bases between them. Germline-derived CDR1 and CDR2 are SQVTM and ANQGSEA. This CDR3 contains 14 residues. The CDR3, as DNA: TGCAGCGTTGAGGGGCAGGGGAACTACAATGAGCAGTTCTTC. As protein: CSVEGQGNYNEQFF.

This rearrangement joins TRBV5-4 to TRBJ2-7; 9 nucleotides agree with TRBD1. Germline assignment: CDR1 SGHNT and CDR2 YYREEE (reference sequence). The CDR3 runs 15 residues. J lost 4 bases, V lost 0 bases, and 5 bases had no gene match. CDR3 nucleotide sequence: TGTGCCAGCAGCTTGGCTGGGGGACAGGGATACGAGCAGTACTTC. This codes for CASSLAGGQGYEQYF.

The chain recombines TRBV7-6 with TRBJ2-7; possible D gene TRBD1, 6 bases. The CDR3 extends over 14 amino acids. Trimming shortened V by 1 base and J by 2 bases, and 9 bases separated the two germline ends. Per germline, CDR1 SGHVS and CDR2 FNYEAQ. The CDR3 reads CASSLGRGPYEQYF. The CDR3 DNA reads TGTGCCAGCAGCTTAGGCAGGGGCCCCTACGAGCAGTACTTC.

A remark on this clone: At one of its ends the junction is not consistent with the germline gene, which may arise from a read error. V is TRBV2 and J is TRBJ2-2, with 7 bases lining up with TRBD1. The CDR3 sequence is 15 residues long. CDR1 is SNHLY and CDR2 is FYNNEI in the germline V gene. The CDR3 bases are TGTGCCAGCAGCGAAGACAGGGCGAACACCGGGGAGCTGTTTTTT. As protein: CASSEDRANTGELFF.

The CDR3 reads CASRAGANINYGYTF. Written as DNA, the CDR3 is TGTGCCAGCAGGGCAGGGGCCAACATTAACTATGGCTACACCTTC. The chain has TRBV2 and TRBJ1-2; maybe TRBD1 (6 bases). Between the trimmed V and J ends, which lost 6 bases and 1 base, there was a span of 15 bases. Germline assignment: CDR1 SNHLY and CDR2 FYNNEI. CDR3 size: 15 residues.

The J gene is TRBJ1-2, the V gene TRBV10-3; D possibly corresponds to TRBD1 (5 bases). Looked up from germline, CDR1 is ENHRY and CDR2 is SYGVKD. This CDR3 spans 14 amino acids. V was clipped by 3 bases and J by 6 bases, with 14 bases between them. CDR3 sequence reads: CAISETVGGNGYTF. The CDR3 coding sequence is TGTGCCATCAGTGAAACGGTGGGGGGGAATGGCTACACCTTC.

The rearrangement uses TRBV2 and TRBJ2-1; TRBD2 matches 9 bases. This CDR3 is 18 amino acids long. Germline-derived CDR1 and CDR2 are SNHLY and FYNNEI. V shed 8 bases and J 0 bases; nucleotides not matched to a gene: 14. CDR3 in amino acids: CASPGGLAGSSSYNEQFF. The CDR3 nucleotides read TGTGCCAGCCCCGGCGGGCTAGCGGGGTCTAGCTCCTACAATGAGCAGTTCTTC.

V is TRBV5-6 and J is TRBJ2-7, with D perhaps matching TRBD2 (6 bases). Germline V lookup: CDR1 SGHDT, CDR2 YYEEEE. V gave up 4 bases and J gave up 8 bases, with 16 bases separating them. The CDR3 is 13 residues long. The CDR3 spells CASSPAGTDKQYF. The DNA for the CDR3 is TGTGCCAGCAGCCCGGCCGGGACTGACAAGCAGTACTTC.

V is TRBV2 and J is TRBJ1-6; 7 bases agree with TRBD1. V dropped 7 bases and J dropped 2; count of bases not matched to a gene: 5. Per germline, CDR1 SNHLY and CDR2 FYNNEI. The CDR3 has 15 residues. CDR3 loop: CASKEQGTYNSPLHF. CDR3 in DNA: TGTGCCAGCAAAGAACAGGGGACCTATAATTCACCCCTCCACTTT. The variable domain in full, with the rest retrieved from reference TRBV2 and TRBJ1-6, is EPEVTQTPSHQVTQMGQEVILRCVPISNHLYFYWYRQILGQKVEFLVSFYNNEISEKSEIFDDQFSVERPDGSNFTLKIRSTKLEDSAMYFCASKEQGTYNSPLHFGNGTRLTVT.

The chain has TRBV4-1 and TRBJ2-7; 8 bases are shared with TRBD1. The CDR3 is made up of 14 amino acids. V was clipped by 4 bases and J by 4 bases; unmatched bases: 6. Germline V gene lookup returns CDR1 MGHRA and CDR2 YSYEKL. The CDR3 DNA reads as TGCGCCAGCAGCCGAGACAGGGGAACGTACGAGCAGTACTTC. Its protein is CASSRDRGTYEQYF.

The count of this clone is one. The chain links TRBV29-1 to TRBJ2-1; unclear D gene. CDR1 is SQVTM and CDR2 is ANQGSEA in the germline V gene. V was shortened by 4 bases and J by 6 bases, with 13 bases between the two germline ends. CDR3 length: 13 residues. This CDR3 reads CSVVSRMSNEQFF. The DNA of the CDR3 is TGCAGCGTTGTGAGCAGGATGAGCAATGAGCAGTTCTTC.

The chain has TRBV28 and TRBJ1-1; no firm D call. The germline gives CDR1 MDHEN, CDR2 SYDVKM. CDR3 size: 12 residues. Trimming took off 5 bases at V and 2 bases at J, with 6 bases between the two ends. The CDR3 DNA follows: TGTGCCAGCAGTCACACAAACACTGAAGCTTTCTTT. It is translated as CASSHTNTEAFF. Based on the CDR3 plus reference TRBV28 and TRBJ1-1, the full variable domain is DVKVTQSSRYLVKRTGEKVFLECVQDMDHENMFWYRQDPGLGLRLIYFSYDVKMKEKGDIPEGYSVSREKKERFSLILESASTNQTSMYLCASSHTNTEAFFGQGTRLTVV.

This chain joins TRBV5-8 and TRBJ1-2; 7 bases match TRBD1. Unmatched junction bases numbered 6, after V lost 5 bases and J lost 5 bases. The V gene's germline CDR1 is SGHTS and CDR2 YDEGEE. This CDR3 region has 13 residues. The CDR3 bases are TGTGCCAGCAGTCCCGGGACAGCATATGGCTACACCTTC. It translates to CASSPGTAYGYTF.

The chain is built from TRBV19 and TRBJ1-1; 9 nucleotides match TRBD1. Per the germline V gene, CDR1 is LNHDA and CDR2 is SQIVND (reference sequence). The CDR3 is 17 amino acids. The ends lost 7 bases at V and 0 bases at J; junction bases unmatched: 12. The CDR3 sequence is CASTLSRGQGVNTEAFF. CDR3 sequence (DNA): TGTGCCAGTACCCTCAGTAGGGGACAGGGTGTGAACACTGAAGCTTTCTTT.

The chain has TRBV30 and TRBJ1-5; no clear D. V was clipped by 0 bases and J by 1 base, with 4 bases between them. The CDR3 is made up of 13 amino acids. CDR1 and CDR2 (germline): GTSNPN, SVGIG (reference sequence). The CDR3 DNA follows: TGTGCCTGGAGTGTTTCGAGCAATCAGCCCCAGCATTTT. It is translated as CAWSVSSNQPQHF.

DNA for the CDR3: TGTGCCACCAGCACCGGACTAGACGGCGAGCAGTACTTC. It is translated as CATSTGLDGEQYF. The chain uses TRBV15 and TRBJ2-7, with 7 nucleotides matching TRBD2. Germline V gene data show CDR1 as LNHNV and CDR2 as YYDKDF (reference sequence). The CDR3 runs 13 residues. Trimming took 4 bases from V and 6 from J; bases not matched to a gene: 6.